One sample yielded the 16 T cell receptor beta chains listed below, sequenced in a study of early T cells in non-severe SARS-CoV-2 infection. TCRdb reanalysed the 5' RACE reads using MiXCR and keeps one entry per CDR3 protein. The table includes under 35,000 distinct CDR3 sequences, roughly 4.8% detected once. What was sequenced was whole blood. These receptors all stem from an adult who was a healthcare worker with PCR-confirmed SARS-CoV-2 infection or an uninfected control (not recorded which).

The chain employs TRBV11-2 and TRBJ2-2; 9 bases line up with TRBD2. Trimming removed 3 bases from V and 8 bases from J; junction bases left unmatched: 1. Per germline, CDR1 SGHAT and CDR2 FQNNGV. The CDR3 is 13 residues long. The CDR3 loop reads CASSFSGRGELFF. For the CDR3, the DNA is TGTGCCAGCAGCTTTAGCGGGAGAGGGGAGCTGTTTTTT.

V is TRBV28 and J is TRBJ1-4; possible D gene TRBD1, 5 bases. The CDR3 sequence is 14 residues long. Per germline, CDR1 MDHEN and CDR2 SYDVKM. The V end was cut by 10 bases, the J end by 5 bases, with 17 bases between. CDR3 DNA sequence: TGTGCCACAATACCGGGGGGAAGGAATGAAAAACTGTTTTTT. Translating it yields CATIPGGRNEKLFF.

The chain has TRBV5-1 and TRBJ1-6; the match to TRBD1 covers 8 bases. Germline loops: CDR1 SGHRS, CDR2 YFSETQ. Trimming cost V 0 bases and J 7 bases; bases outside gene matches: 0. The CDR3 totals 14 residues. The CDR3 reads CASSLDRGNSPLHF. CDR3 in DNA: TGCGCCAGCAGCTTGGACAGGGGGAATTCACCCCTCCACTTT.

The sample holds many counts of this clonotype. The gene calls are TRBV25-1 and TRBJ2-7; D is uncertain. CDR1 and CDR2 (germline): MGHDK, SYGVNS. This CDR3 has 14 amino acids. V lost 3 bases and J 2 bases, leaving 11 bases between the germline ends. The chain's CDR3 is CASSDGFPPYEQYF. As DNA, the CDR3 is TGTGCCAGCAGTGATGGTTTCCCTCCCTACGAGCAGTACTTC.

The chain couples TRBV11-2 to TRBJ2-7; TRBD1 matches 7 bases. CDR1 is SGHAT, CDR2 FQNNGV, per germline. The CDR3 length is 14 residues. The junction had 7 bases not matched to a gene; V was cut back by 5 bases and J by 3 bases. The CDR3 sequence is CASSPPGQNYEQYF. The CDR3 DNA reads TGTGCCAGCAGCCCACCGGGACAGAACTACGAGCAGTACTTC.

The chain uses TRBV6-1 and TRBJ2-7, with a weak D call TRBD1 (6 bases). V was shortened by 1 base and J by 5 bases, with 15 bases between the two germline ends. CDR3 length equals 15 residues. From germline, CDR1 is MNHNS and CDR2 SASEGT. The chain's CDR3 is CASSEDRVGWNEQYF. DNA for the CDR3: TGTGCCAGCAGTGAAGACAGGGTAGGGTGGAACGAGCAGTACTTC.

This clonotype was picked up a small number of times. The chain links TRBV5-1 to TRBJ2-2, with 7 bases that match TRBD1. The germline V gene encodes CDR1 SGHRS and CDR2 YFSETQ. V shed 5 bases, J shed 9 bases, and the junction held 7 bases outside the gene matches. The CDR3 is 13 residues long. The CDR3 reads CASSFDRVRELFF. CDR3 nucleotide sequence: TGCGCCAGCAGTTTCGACAGGGTCCGGGAGCTGTTTTTT.

This clonotype was observed many times. The chain joins TRBV20-1 to TRBJ2-1, with no clear D. CDR3 length equals 11 residues. Germline lookup yields CDR1 DFQATT and CDR2 SNEGSKA (reference sequence). The CDR3 DNA follows: TGCAGGTCCAAGAACGAAAATGAGCAGTTCTTC. Translated: CRSKNENEQFF.

This clonotype was counted at least ten times. V and J are TRBV6-6 and TRBJ1-5; TRBD1 is a possible D gene (6 bases). The CDR3 consists of 16 residues. CDR1 is MNHNY, CDR2 SVGAGI, per germline (reference sequence). Deletions cut 5 bases from V and 1 base from J, with 15 bases between. DNA of the CDR3: TGTGCCAGCAGTGAGCGGGGGGCTAGAAGCAATCAGCCCCAGCATTTT. It is translated as CASSERGARSNQPQHF.

This clonotype was seen many times. J is TRBJ1-4 and V is TRBV5-5, with D perhaps matching TRBD1 (5 bases). CDR1 and CDR2 from the germline V gene are SGHKS and YYEKEE (reference sequence). Trimming took off 0 bases at V and 5 bases at J, with 32 bases between the two ends. This CDR3 has 22 residues. The CDR3 DNA reads as TGTGCCAGCAGCTTGGGATTTGGTCGCGCAACCAAAAGGGACGGAGCGAATGAAAAACTGTTTTTT. This translates into CASSLGFGRATKRDGANEKLFF.

This clonotype was detected many times. This chain links TRBV5-5 with TRBJ2-6; 10 nucleotides align to TRBD2. Germline CDR1 SGHKS, CDR2 YYEKEE (reference sequence). J gave up 4 bases and V 0 bases, and 7 bases lay outside the gene matches. The CDR3 loop spans 18 amino acids. The CDR3 DNA is TGTGCCAGCAGCTTGGTAGAGAGCGGGGGGGCCGGGGCCAACGTCCTGACTTTC. Translated: CASSLVESGGAGANVLTF.

This clonotype was seen at least ten times. The chain combines TRBV12-3 or TRBV12-4 with TRBJ1-3; perhaps TRBD1 as D (6 bases). The CDR3 is made up of 16 amino acids. Trimming left V 8 bases short and J 0 bases short, with 17 bases between. The CDR3 region has the DNA TGTGCCAGCTCAACCCAGACAGGTAGCTCTGGAAACACCATATATTTT. Translating it yields CASSTQTGSSGNTIYF.

This clonotype was recorded at least ten times. V and J are TRBV14 and TRBJ2-7, with 7 bases aligning to TRBD1. There are 16 residues in the CDR3. Germline CDR1 reads SGHDN; CDR2 reads FVKESK. Trimming removed 4 bases from V and 4 bases from J; junction bases left unmatched: 13. The CDR3 is CASSRTSTGVGYEQYF. CDR3 coding DNA: TGTGCCAGCAGCCGAACCTCAACAGGGGTCGGGTACGAGCAGTACTTC.

This clonotype came up many times. J is TRBJ1-4 and V is TRBV4-2; possibly TRBD1 for D (6 bases). The V end lost 1 base, the J end lost 7 bases, and 10 bases lay between the germline ends. Germline loops: CDR1 LGHNA, CDR2 YNFKEQ. The CDR3 runs to 14 residues. The CDR3 here is CASSQGTVTEKLFF. In nucleotides, the CDR3 is TGTGCCAGCAGCCAAGGGACAGTTACTGAAAAACTGTTTTTT.

This clonotype was counted a few times. V is TRBV5-1 and J is TRBJ2-5; D call uncertain. The CDR3 covers 12 residues. Germline V gene lookup returns CDR1 SGHRS and CDR2 YFSETQ. V gave up 1 base and J gave up 5 bases, with 6 bases separating them. The CDR3 coding sequence is TGCGCCAGCAGCTTGTGGTTGGAGACCCAGTACTTC. The encoded protein is CASSLWLETQYF. Complete variable domain (other parts from reference TRBV5-1 and TRBJ2-5): KAGVTQTPRYLIKTRGQQVTLSCSPISGHRSVSWYQQTPGQGLQFLFEYFSETQRNKGNFPGRFSGRQFSNSRSEMNVSTLELGDSALYLCASSLWLETQYFGPGTRLLVL.

The rearrangement links TRBV11-2 to TRBJ2-4; the D is unclear. The germline CDR1 and CDR2 sequences are SGHAT and FQNNGV. V lost 5 bases to trimming and J lost 0 bases, with 11 bases between them. This CDR3 region has 15 residues. CDR3 residues: CASSPRTAAKNIQYF. In DNA, the CDR3 is TGTGCCAGCAGCCCCAGAACAGCAGCCAAAAACATTCAGTACTTC.